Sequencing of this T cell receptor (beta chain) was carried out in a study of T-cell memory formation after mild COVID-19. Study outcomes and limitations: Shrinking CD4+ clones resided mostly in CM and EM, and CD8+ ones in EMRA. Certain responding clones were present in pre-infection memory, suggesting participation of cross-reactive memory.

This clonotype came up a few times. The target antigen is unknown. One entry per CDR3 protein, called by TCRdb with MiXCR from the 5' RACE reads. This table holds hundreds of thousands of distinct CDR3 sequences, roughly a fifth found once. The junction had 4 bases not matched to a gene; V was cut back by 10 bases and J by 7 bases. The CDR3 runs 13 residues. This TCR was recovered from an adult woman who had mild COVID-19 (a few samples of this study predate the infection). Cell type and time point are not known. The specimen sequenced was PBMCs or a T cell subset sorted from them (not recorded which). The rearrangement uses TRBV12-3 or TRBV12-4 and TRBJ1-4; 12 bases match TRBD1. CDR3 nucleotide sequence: TGTGCCACCTCGGGACAGGGGGCTGAAAAACTGTTTTTT. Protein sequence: CATSGQGAEKLFF.